This T cell receptor beta chain was identified during a study of T-cell reconstitution after alpha-beta-depleted transplantation in children. V shed 3 bases and J shed 4 bases, with 10 bases lying between them. The CDR3 is 13 amino acids. Germline V gene data show CDR1 as DFQATT and CDR2 as SNEGSKA (reference sequence). Molecular barcoding with unique molecular identifiers was used for the TCRbeta library. TCRdb re-called the PCR reads through MiXCR, storing one row per CDR3 protein. In the table there are about 480,000 distinct CDR3 sequences, about an eighth of which are singletons. This clonotype was obtained from a human donor who donated a stem cell graft to a child with combined immunodeficiency. The input for sequencing was PBMCs from the stem cell graft donor, taken from the stem cell graft. This rearrangement joins TRBV20-1 to TRBJ1-5, with a weak D call TRBD1 (5 bases). The chain's CDR3 is CSASAPGNQPQHF. The CDR3 DNA reads TGCAGTGCTAGTGCTCCAGGGAATCAGCCCCAGCATTTT.